This TCR beta chain was recovered during a study of T cell changes during pregnancy in multiple sclerosis. The CDR3 has 16 residues. CDR1 SGHRS and CDR2 YFSETQ come from the germline V gene. Trimming removed 0 bases from V and 3 bases from J; junction bases left unmatched: 2. Repertoires were generated with immunoSEQ multiplex PCR, while TCRdb's copy carries only in-frame clones and drops some. The sample contains more than 50,000 clones, about 89% of which appear only once. The chain joins TRBV5-1 to TRBJ2-2; 10 nucleotides align to TRBD1. Sample: CD4+ T cells from peripheral blood mononuclear cells, taken after pregnancy. This clonotype was obtained from a female donor in good health, enrolled as a control in a pregnancy study. CDR3 region: CASSLEGTGDTGELFF. The CDR3 DNA is TGCGCCAGCAGCTTGGAAGGGACAGGGGACACCGGGGAGCTGTTTTTT.